These T cell receptor beta chains were read from a single sample in a study of blood T cell repertoires in COVID-19. Repertoires were generated with immunoSEQ multiplex PCR, while TCRdb's copy carries only in-frame clones and drops some. The table has 150,000 to 200,000 clones, 86% seen once. The material sequenced was peripheral blood. The receptors come from a woman aged 55-70 years with COVID-19, enrolled during active disease. CDR3s include the opening cysteine and the closing phenylalanine or tryptophan. A D gene is named only where the DNA matches it firmly. A row's size may be missing; if present it is once, few, many or a size class.

J | D | V | size | CDR3 | DNA
TRBJ1-4 | TRBD1 | TRBV18 | . | CASSLQGVSGSEKLFF | TGTGCCAGCTCACTTCAGGGGGTATCTGGTTCGGAAAAACTGTTTTTT
TRBJ1-5 | TRBD1 | TRBV7-2 | . | CASGSGGTVNQPQHF | TGTGCCAGCGGTTCAGGGGGCACTGTCAATCAGCCCCAGCATTTT
TRBJ2-3 | TRBD2 | TRBV5-1 | . | CASSSTVGTSGRGPDTQYF | TGCGCCAGCAGCTCGACAGTCGGGACTAGCGGGAGGGGACCAGATACGCAGTATTTT
TRBJ2-7 | . | TRBV6-6 | . | CASSYAGFSYEQYF | TGTGCCAGCAGTTACGCAGGGTTCTCCTACGAGCAGTACTTC
TRBJ1-2 | . | TRBV28 | once | CASSPGEVYGYTF | TGTGCCAGCAGTCCGGGGGAAGTCTATGGCTACACCTTC
TRBJ1-5 | . | TRBV7-9 | few | CASSLGAGQGQPQHF | TGTGCCAGCAGCTTAGGGGCCGGTCAAGGTCAGCCCCAGCATTTT
TRBJ2-7 | . | TRBV18 | . | CASSPRTETYEQYF | TGTGCCAGCTCACCGAGGACAGAAACCTACGAGCAGTACTTC
TRBJ2-7 | TRBD1 | TRBV19 | . | CASRGGQGAYEQYF | TGTGCCAGTAGAGGAGGACAGGGCGCCTACGAGCAGTACTTC
TRBJ2-3 | TRBD2 | TRBV6-2/TRBV6-3 | . | CASSYRASGRFTDTQYF | TGTGCCAGCAGTTACAGGGCTAGCGGGAGGTTCACAGATACGCAGTATTTT
TRBJ1-5 | TRBD1 | TRBV19 | . | CASSTDRAGNQPQHF | TGTGCCAGTAGTACGGACAGGGCTGGCAATCAGCCCCAGCATTTT
TRBJ2-7 | TRBD1 | TRBV4-3 | . | CASSRTGSDYEQYF | TGCGCCAGCAGCCGGACAGGTTCCGACTACGAGCAGTACTTC
TRBJ2-3 | TRBD1 | TRBV13 | . | CASSRDSKGTDTQYF | TGTGCCAGCTCCCGGGACAGTAAAGGTACAGATACGCAGTATTTT
TRBJ2-7 | . | TRBV25-1 | . | CASRRHHSYEQYF | TGTGCCAGCAGAAGACATCACTCCTACGAGCAGTACTTC
TRBJ2-6 | TRBD1 | TRBV4-3 | once | CASSTGQGKAGANVLTF | TGCGCCAGCAGCACCGGACAGGGAAAGGCTGGGGCCAACGTCCTGACTTTC
TRBJ1-4 | TRBD1 | TRBV2 | . | CASSGTGQEKLFF | TGTGCCAGCAGCGGGACAGGGCAAGAAAAACTGTTTTTT
TRBJ2-1 | . | TRBV5-1 | . | CASSLAFLEYEQFF | TGCGCCAGCAGCTTGGCCTTTTTGGAGTATGAGCAGTTCTTC
TRBJ1-4 | . | TRBV28 | . | CASSFFATNEKLFF | TGTGCCAGCAGTTTCTTTGCAACTAATGAAAAACTGTTTTTT
TRBJ1-4 | . | TRBV2 | . | CASSDPTPLGEKLFF | TGTGCCAGCAGCGACCCGACCCCCCTAGGTGAAAAACTGTTTTTT
TRBJ2-3 | . | TRBV15 | . | CATSRDGGKRSTDTQYF | TGTGCCACCAGCAGGGACGGGGGTAAGCGGAGCACAGATACGCAGTATTTT
TRBJ1-2 | TRBD1 | TRBV12-3/TRBV12-4 | . | CASRPGQGHGYTF | TGTGCCAGCAGGCCCGGACAGGGTCATGGCTACACCTTC
TRBJ2-7 | . | TRBV6-5 | once | CASSPLTVSYEQYF | TGTGCCAGCAGTCCCCTGACAGTATCCTACGAGCAGTACTTC
TRBJ2-6 | TRBD1 | TRBV11-2 | . | CASSSGQGPNSGANVLTF | TGTGCCAGCAGCTCAGGACAGGGCCCGAACTCTGGGGCCAACGTCCTGACTTTC
TRBJ1-6 | . | TRBV5-6 | once | CASSFAQGSSYNSPLHF | TGTGCCAGCAGCTTTGCCCAGGGAAGCTCCTATAATTCACCCCTCCACTTT
TRBJ2-1 | . | TRBV10-3 | few | CAISQSVISYNEQFF | TGTGCCATCAGTCAGAGCGTCATCAGCTACAATGAGCAGTTCTTC
TRBJ2-7 | . | TRBV5-1 | many | CASSRGDGTGSEQYF | TGCGCCAGCAGCCGCGGGGACGGGACCGGGTCCGAGCAGTACTTC
TRBJ2-1 | . | TRBV15 | . | CATTTRILDEQFF | TGTGCCACAACCACTAGAATTCTCGATGAGCAGTTCTTC
TRBJ2-7 | TRBD1 | TRBV7-7 | once | CASSPNDRDRGPYEQYF | TGTGCTAGCAGCCCGAACGACCGGGACAGGGGCCCGTACGAGCAGTACTTC